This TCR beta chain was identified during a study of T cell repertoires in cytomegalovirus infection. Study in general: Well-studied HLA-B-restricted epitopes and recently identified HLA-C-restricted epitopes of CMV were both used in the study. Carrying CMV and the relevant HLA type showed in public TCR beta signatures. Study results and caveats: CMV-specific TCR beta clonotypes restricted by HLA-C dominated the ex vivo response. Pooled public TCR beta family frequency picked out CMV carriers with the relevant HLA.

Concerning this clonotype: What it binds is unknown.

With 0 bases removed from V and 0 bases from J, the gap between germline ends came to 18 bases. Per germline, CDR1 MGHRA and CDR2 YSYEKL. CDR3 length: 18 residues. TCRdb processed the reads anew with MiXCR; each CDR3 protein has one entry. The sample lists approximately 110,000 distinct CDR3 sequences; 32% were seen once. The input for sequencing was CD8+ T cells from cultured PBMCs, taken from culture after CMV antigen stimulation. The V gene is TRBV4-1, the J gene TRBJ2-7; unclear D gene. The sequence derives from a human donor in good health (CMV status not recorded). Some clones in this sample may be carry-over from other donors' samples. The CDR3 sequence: CASSQDQSFVLRSYEQYF. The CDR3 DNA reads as TGCGCCAGCAGCCAAGATCAGTCCTTTGTCCTCCGCTCCTACGAGCAGTACTTC.